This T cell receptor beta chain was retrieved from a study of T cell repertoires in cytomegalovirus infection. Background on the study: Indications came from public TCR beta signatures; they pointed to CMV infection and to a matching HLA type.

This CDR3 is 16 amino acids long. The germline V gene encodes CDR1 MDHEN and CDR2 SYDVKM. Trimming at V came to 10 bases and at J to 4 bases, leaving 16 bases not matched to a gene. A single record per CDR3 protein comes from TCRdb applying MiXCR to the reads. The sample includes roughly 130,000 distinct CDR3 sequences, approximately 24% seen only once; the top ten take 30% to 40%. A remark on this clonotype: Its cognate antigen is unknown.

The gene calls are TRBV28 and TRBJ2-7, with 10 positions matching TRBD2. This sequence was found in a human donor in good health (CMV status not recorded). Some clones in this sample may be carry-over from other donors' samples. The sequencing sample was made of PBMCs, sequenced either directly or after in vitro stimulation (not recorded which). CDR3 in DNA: TGTGCCACCCAGAATGGGGGGCTAGCGGGAGCATACGAGCAGTACTTC. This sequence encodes CATQNGGLAGAYEQYF. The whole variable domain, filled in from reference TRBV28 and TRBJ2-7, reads DVKVTQSSRYLVKRTGEKVFLECVQDMDHENMFWYRQDPGLGLRLIYFSYDVKMKEKGDIPEGYSVSREKKERFSLILESASTNQTSMYLCATQNGGLAGAYEQYFGPGTRLTVT.